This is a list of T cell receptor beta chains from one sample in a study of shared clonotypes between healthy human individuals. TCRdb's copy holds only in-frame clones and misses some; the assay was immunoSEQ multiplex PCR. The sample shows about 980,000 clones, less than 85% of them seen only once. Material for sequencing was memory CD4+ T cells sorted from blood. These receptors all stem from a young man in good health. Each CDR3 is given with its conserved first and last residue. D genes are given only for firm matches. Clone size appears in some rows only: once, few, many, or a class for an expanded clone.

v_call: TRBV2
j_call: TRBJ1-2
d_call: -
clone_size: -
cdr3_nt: TGTGCCAGCAGCCCAGGCCTCGGAACTAACTATGGCTACACCTTC
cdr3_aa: CASSPGLGTNYGYTF

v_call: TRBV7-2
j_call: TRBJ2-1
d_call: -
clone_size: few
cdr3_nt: TGTGCCAGCAGCTTAACCTGGACTTCTTGGGATGAGCAGTTCTTC
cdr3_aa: CASSLTWTSWDEQFF

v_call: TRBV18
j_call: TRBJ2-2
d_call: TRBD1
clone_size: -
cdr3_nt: TGTGCCAGCTCAATGGGACAGGGAGGCACCGGGGAGCTGTTTTTT
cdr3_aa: CASSMGQGGTGELFF

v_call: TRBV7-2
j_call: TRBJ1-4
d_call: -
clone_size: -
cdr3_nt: TGTGCCAGCAGCCGAAGCCTTACTGAGAGGAAACTGTTTTTT
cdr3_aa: CASSRSLTERKLFF

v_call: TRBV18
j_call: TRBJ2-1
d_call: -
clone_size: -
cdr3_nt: TGTGCCAGCTCACCGGACACCTACAATGAGCAGTTCTTC
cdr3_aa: CASSPDTYNEQFF

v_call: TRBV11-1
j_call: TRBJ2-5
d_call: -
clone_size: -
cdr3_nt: TGTGCCAGCAGCGCGACCCAGGAGACCCAGTACTTC
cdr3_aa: CASSATQETQYF

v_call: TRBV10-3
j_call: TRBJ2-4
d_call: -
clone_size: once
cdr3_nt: TGTGCCATCAGTGAGTCGTTTGGAGGGGCCGGGGACATTCAGTACTTC
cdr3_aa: CAISESFGGAGDIQYF

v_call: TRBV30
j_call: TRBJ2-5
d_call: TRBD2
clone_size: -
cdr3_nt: TGTGCCTGGAGTATACGGGGAGGGGAGACCCAGTACTTC
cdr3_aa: CAWSIRGGETQYF

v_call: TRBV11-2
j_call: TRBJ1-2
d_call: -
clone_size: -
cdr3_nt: TGTGCCAGCAGCTTCCGGGCGAACTATGGCTACACCTTC
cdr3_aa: CASSFRANYGYTF

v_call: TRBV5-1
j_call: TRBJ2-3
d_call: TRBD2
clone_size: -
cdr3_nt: TGCGCCAGCAGCTCTAGCGGGGGGGCCACTAGCACAGATACGCAGTATTTT
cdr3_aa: CASSSSGGATSTDTQYF

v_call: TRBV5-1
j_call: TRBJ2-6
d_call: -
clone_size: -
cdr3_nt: TGCGCCAGCAGCTTCGTCTCCTCTGGGGCCAACGTCCTGACTTTC
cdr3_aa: CASSFVSSGANVLTF

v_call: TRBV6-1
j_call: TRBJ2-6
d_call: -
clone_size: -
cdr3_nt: TGTGCCAGCAGTGAGGTCAGGGCCCTCTCTGGGGCCAACGTCCTGACTTTC
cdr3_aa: CASSEVRALSGANVLTF

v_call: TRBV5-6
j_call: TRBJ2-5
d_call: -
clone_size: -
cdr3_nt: TGTGCCAGCAGCTTGTCCCCAGGGGAGCAAGAGACCCAGTACTTC
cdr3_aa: CASSLSPGEQETQYF

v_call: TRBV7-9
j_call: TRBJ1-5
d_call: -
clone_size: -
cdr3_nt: TGTGCCAGCAGCTTTGGGGTTGATAGCAATCAGCCCCAGCATTTT
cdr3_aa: CASSFGVDSNQPQHF

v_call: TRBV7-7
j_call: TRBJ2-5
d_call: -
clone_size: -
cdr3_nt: TGTGCTAGCGGCGGGGAGGTTCCCCTCCTTCAAGAGACCCAGTACTTC
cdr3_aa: CASGGEVPLLQETQYF

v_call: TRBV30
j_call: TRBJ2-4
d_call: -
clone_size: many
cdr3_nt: TGTGCCTGGGCTGGAAAAGCTCAAAACATTCAGTACTTC
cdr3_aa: CAWAGKAQNIQYF

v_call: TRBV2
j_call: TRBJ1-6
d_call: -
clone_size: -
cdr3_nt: TGTGCCAGCAGCTCCACCCTGGGGGTAACTAATTCACCCCTCCACTTT
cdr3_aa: CASSSTLGVTNSPLHF

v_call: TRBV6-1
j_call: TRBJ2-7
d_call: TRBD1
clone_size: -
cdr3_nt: TGTGCCAGCAGTGTTCAGGCAGGGGGTACCTACGAGCAGTACTTC
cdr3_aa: CASSVQAGGTYEQYF

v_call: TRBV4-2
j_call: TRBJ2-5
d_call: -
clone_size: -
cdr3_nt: TGTGCCAGCAGCCAAGGGGAATGGCGAGGTTCGAAGGAGACCCAGTACTTC
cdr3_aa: CASSQGEWRGSKETQYF

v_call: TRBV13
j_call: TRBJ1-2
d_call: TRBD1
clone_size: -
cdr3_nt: TGTGCCAGCAGCTCCCGGACAGGGGCATCGGACTATGGCTACACCTTC
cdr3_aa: CASSSRTGASDYGYTF

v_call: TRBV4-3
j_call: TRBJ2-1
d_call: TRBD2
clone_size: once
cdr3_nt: TGCGCCAGCAGCCTAAGATCCGGACTAGCTAGAAATAATGAGCAGTTCTTC
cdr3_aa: CASSLRSGLARNNEQFF

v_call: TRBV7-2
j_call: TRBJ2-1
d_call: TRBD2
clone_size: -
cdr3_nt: TGTGCCAGCAGCTTAGAGTGGGAGGGGTACAATGAGCAGTTCTTC
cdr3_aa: CASSLEWEGYNEQFF

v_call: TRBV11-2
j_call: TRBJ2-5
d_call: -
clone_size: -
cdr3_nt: TGTGCCAGCAGCTTAGGTTCGACACAGCCTTTCCAAGAGACCCAGTACTTC
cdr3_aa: CASSLGSTQPFQETQYF

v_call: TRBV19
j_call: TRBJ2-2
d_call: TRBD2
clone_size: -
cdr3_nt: TGTGCCAGTAGTTCGAGCGGGAGGGTGAACACCGGGGAGCTGTTTTTT
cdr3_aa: CASSSSGRVNTGELFF

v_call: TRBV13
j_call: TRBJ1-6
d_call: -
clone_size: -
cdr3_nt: TGTGCCAGCGGATGGCGCGGCACTAATTCACCCCTCCACTTT
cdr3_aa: CASGWRGTNSPLHF

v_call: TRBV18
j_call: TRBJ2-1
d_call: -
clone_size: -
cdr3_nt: TGTGCCAGCTCTCCGGGACTCCGAGATTTTGAGCAGTTCTTC
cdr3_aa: CASSPGLRDFEQFF

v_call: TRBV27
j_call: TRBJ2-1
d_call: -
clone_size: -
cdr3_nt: TGTGCCAGCAGTCTAAACTACAATGAGCAGTTCTTC
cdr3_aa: CASSLNYNEQFF

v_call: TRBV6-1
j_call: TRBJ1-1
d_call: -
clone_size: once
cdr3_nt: TGTGCCAGCAGTGAACGGAGAACAGCTGAAGCTTTCTTT
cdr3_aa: CASSERRTAEAFF

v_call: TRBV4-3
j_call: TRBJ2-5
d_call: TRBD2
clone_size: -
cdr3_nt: TGCGCCAGCAGCCAAGGGACTAGCGGACTACGGGAGACCCAGTACTTC
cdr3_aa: CASSQGTSGLRETQYF

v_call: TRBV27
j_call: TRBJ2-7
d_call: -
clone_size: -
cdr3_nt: TGTGCCAGCAGTTTTGAAGGGCTCCGGTCCGAGCAGTACTTC
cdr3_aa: CASSFEGLRSEQYF

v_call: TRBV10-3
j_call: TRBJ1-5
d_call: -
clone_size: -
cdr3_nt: TGTGCCATCAGTGAGGGAGGGGGAACTCCCCAGCATTTT
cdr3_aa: CAISEGGGTPQHF

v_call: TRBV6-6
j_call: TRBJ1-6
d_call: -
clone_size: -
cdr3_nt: TGTGCCAGCCGACCCGGGAGCTCCTATAATTCACCCCTCCACTTT
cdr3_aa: CASRPGSSYNSPLHF

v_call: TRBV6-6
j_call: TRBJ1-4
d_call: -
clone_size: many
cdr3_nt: TGTGCCAGCAGTTACTCGGGAGGGGAGGAACTGTTTTTT
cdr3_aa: CASSYSGGEELFF

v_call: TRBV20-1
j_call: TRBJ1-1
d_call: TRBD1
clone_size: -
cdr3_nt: TGCAGTGCTAGCGGACAGGGTGGGGCTTTCTTT
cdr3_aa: CSASGQGGAFF

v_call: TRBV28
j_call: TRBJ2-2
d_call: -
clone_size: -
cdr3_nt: TGTGCCAGCAGTTTAGATTCAAGGACCGGGGAGCTGTTTTTT
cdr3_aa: CASSLDSRTGELFF

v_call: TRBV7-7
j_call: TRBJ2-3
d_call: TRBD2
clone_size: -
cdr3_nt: TGTGCTAGCAGCCCCCCCCTAGCGGGAGGCACAGATACGCAGTATTTT
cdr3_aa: CASSPPLAGGTDTQYF

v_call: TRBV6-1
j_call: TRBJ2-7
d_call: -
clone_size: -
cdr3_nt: TGTGCCAGCAGTGGCGGAACGTCTAGGGGGACATCCTACGAGCAGTACTTC
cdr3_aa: CASSGGTSRGTSYEQYF

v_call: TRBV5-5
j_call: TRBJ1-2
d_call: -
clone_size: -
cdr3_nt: TGTGCCAGCAGCTTTGTGGCAGGCGTTAACTATGGCTACACCTTC
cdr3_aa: CASSFVAGVNYGYTF

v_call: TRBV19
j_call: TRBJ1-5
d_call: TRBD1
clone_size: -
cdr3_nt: TGTGCCAGTAGTACGGACAGGGGGAATCAGCCCCAGCATTTT
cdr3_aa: CASSTDRGNQPQHF

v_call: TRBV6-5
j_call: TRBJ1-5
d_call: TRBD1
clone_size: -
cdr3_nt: TGTGCCAGCAGGGGCACAGGGGGCGGGAATCAGCCCCAGCATTTT
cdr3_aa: CASRGTGGGNQPQHF

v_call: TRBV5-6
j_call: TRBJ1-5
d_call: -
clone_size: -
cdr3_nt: TGTGCCAGCAGCTTGGGACACCTCAGCAATCAGCCCCAGCATTTT
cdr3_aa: CASSLGHLSNQPQHF

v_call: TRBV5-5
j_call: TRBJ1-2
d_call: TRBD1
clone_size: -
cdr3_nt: TGTGCCAGCAGCGACCCCGGGACAGGGCTTGGCTACACCTTC
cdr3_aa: CASSDPGTGLGYTF

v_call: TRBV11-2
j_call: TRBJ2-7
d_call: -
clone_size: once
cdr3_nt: TGTGCCAGCAGCTCCGTAACAGGACCTACTCGGGACGAGCAGTACTTC
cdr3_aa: CASSSVTGPTRDEQYF

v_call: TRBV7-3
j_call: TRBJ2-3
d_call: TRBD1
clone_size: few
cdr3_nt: TGTGCCAGCAGCCTCCGGGACAGGGGATCTGCAGATACGCAGTATTTT
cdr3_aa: CASSLRDRGSADTQYF

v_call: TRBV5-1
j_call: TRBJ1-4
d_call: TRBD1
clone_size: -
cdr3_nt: TGCGCCAGCAGCTTGGCGGCTACAGGGGCTAATGAAAAACTGTTTTTT
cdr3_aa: CASSLAATGANEKLFF

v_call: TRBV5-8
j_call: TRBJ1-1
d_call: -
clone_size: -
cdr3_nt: TGTGCCAGCAGCGTGGCGGTGGCGGCTTTCTTT
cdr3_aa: CASSVAVAAFF

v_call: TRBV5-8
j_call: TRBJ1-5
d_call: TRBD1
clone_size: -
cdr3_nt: TGTGCCAGCAGCTTGGCACAGGGGCAAAGCAATCAGCCCCAGCATTTT
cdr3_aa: CASSLAQGQSNQPQHF

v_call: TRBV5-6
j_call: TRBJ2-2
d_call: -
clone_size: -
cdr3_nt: TGTGCCAGCTACCCGGGGTTAACGGGCTTCGCGAACACCGGGGAGCTGTTTTTT
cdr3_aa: CASYPGLTGFANTGELFF

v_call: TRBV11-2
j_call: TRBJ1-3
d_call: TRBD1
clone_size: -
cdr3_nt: TGTGCCAGCAGCCGAATAGGGACAGCAAGAAACACCATATATTTT
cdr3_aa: CASSRIGTARNTIYF

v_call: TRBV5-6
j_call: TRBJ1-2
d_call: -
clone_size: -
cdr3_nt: TGTGCCAGCAGCTTGGGACAAGGAGGGATTTATGGCTACACCTTC
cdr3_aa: CASSLGQGGIYGYTF

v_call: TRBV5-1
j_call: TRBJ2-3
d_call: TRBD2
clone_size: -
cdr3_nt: TGCGCCAGTCAACTAGCGGGGGGACCAACTAGCACAGATACGCAGTATTTT
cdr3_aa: CASQLAGGPTSTDTQYF

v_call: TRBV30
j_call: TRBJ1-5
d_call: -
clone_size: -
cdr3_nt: TGTGCCTGGAGTCCCTCGAGGGATCAGCCCCAGCATTTT
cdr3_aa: CAWSPSRDQPQHF

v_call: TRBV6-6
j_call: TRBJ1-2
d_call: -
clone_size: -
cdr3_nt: TGTGCCAGCAGTTACGTGGGGGGTGACTATGGCTACACCTTC
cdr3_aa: CASSYVGGDYGYTF

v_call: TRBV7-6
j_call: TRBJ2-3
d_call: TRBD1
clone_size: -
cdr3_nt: TGTGCCAGCAGCCCAGTCCCGGGACAGGGCGGTACGCAGTATTTT
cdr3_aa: CASSPVPGQGGTQYF

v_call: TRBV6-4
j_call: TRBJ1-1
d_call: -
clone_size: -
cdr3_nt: TGTGCCAGCAGCCCTCCCCAGTACACTGAAGCTTTCTTT
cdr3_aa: CASSPPQYTEAFF